The clone carrying this T cell receptor beta chain was seen a handful of times. Its matching antigen is unknown. Libraries were prepared by immunoSEQ multiplex PCR; TCRdb keeps only in-frame clonotypes and omits some of them. The data hold almost 5,000 clones, with about three fifths observed a single time. This sample stems from a study of tumor-infiltrating lymphocytes in localized non-small cell lung cancer. Study as a whole: Patients included smokers and never-smokers with various histologies, some sampled after neoadjuvant chemotherapy. Resected tumor was paired with non-adjacent uninvolved lung from the same patient.

Study-wide results and limits: Different pieces of the same tissue were used for each assay. No T-cell fraction difference was seen between IM1 and IM2 tumors.

Germline CDR1 GTSNPN, CDR2 SVGIG (reference sequence). The CDR3 is 13 residues long. Trimming took 2 bases from V and 1 from J, leaving 8 bases between them. The rearrangement uses TRBV30 and TRBJ1-1, with no clear D. This TCR was recovered from a human donor with non-small cell lung cancer. Sequenced material: lung tumor tissue. The CDR3 sequence: CAWSFDGNTEAFF. The CDR3 nucleotides are TGTGCCTGGAGTTTTGACGGGAACACTGAAGCTTTCTTT.